This TCR beta chain was sequenced in a study of cytomegalovirus exposure and HLA in healthy donors. The overall study: According to later analysis, the same platform produced the 120 or so validation and about 630 first-cohort repertoires. Overall study results and limits: Using the classifier, cytomegalovirus status was reportedly diagnosed with high specificity and sensitivity. Altogether, 160 or so TCR beta chains were recorded as cytomegalovirus-associated. In vitro, a few CMV-associated chains proved specific for CMV antigens.

Profiling relied on immunoSEQ multiplex PCR, and the TCRdb table lists in-frame clones only, not all of them. The table has around 240,000 clones, 90% seen once. Remarks on this clone: What it recognizes is unknown.

Input material: PBMCs. This sequence originates from a young woman in good health and CMV-seronegative.

The CDR3 here is CASSQDKDGAGENIQYF. The CDR3 DNA follows: TGCGCCAGCAGCCAAGACAAAGATGGGGCAGGGGAAAACATTCAGTACTTC. This rearrangement joins TRBV4-1 to TRBJ2-4; D is possibly TRBD1 (6 bases). Trimming took off 0 bases at V and 5 bases at J, with 17 bases between the two ends. The germline gives CDR1 MGHRA, CDR2 YSYEKL. The CDR3 is 17 amino acids.